The subject of this entry is one TCR beta chain. This sample stems from a study of blood T cell repertoires in COVID-19. Some clones are missing from TCRdb's copy, which holds only in-frame ones; the method was immunoSEQ multiplex PCR. This sample has around 150,000 clones, with about 92% found just once. V lost 3 bases to trimming and J lost 2 bases, with 13 bases between them. Germline V gene data show CDR1 as MDHEN and CDR2 as SYDVKM. The CDR3 is 15 amino acids. Sequencing was performed on peripheral blood. The rearrangement links TRBV28 to TRBJ1-1, with a tentative D call TRBD1 (6 bases). The clonotype originates from a man aged 25 to 40 with COVID-19, enrolled during active disease. CDR3 in DNA: TGTGCCAGCAGTTTGACGGGGGGCGTCAACACTGAAGCTTTCTTT. This encodes CASSLTGGVNTEAFF.